Listed here are 14 T cell receptor beta chains from one sample, sequenced in a study of long-term antiretroviral therapy in people with HIV. Run at survey level, the immunoSEQ assay was version v3.0. Assay used: immunoSEQ multiplex PCR; TCRdb lists only in-frame clones, some missing. Of about 31,000 clones listed, about 85% are singletons. The specimen comprised unsorted PBMCs, sampled roughly 5 years before starting antiretroviral therapy. These receptors all come from a man aged 45-65 years with HIV.

The count of this clone is one. This chain links TRBV30 with TRBJ1-5; 7 bases align to TRBD1. The CDR3 loop spans 19 amino acids. CDR1 GTSNPN and CDR2 SVGIG come from the germline V gene (reference sequence). The V and J ends lost 1 base and 0 bases, in that order; junction bases with no gene match: 15. The CDR3 here is CAWSAFKTGSSYSNQPQHF. The CDR3 nucleotides are TGTGCCTGGAGTGCCTTTAAGACAGGGTCCTCCTATAGCAATCAGCCCCAGCATTTT.

The chain couples TRBV15 to TRBJ1-2; D call uncertain. CDR1 is LNHNV and CDR2 is YYDKDF in the germline V gene (reference sequence). This CDR3 is built from 12 residues. The germline V and J ends were trimmed by 5 bases and 8 bases, with 12 bases remaining between them. The CDR3 loop is CATSQELRGYTF. The CDR3 region has the DNA TGTGCCACCAGCCAGGAATTGAGAGGCTACACCTTC.

This clone came up once. This sequence joins TRBV19 and TRBJ1-4, with TRBD1 identical over 7 bases. Germline CDR1 reads LNHDA; CDR2 reads SQIVND (reference sequence). The V gene end was trimmed by 6 bases and the J gene end by 8 bases; junction bases not matched to a gene: 9. This CDR3 region has 14 residues. CDR3: CASSFQGGREKLFF. CDR3 nucleotide sequence: TGTGCCAGTAGCTTTCAGGGGGGCCGAGAAAAACTGTTTTTT.

The chain employs TRBV5-1 and TRBJ2-2, with D tentatively TRBD1 (6 bases). V was pared by 0 bases and J by 6 bases, with 12 bases between. There are 15 residues in the CDR3. Germline V lookup: CDR1 SGHRS, CDR2 YFSETQ. In nucleotides, the CDR3 is TGCGCCAGCAGCTTGGGGGGGCCGTGGCCCGGGGAGCTGTTTTTT. Translation: CASSLGGPWPGELFF.

The chain employs TRBV6-5 and TRBJ1-5, with 9 bases that match TRBD1. Per the germline V gene, CDR1 is MNHEY and CDR2 is SVGAGI. This CDR3 has 16 amino acids. V shed 4 bases and J 3 bases; nucleotides not matched to a gene: 7. Here the CDR3 DNA reads TGTGCCAGCAGTTCCGCCGGGACAGGGTACAATCAGCCCCAGCATTTT. Its protein is CASSSAGTGYNQPQHF.

This clone was seen a few times. J is TRBJ1-5 and V is TRBV6-5; TRBD1 might be the D (5 bases). Germline V gene data show CDR1 as MNHEY and CDR2 as SVGAGI. CDR3 size: 13 residues. Deletions cut 6 bases from V and 5 bases from J, with 11 bases between. The CDR3 is CASSPGVDQPQHF. CDR3 nucleotide sequence: TGTGCCAGCAGCCCGGGGGTTGATCAGCCCCAGCATTTT.

The CDR3 nucleotides are TGTGCCAGCAGCTTCTCAGGGGACACTGAAGCTTTCTTT. It codes for CASSFSGDTEAFF. The chain is built from TRBV7-3 and TRBJ1-1; perhaps TRBD1 as D (6 bases). Germline-derived CDR1 and CDR2 are SGHTA and FQGTGA. This CDR3 has 13 amino acids. Trimming removed 3 bases from V and 3 bases from J, with 8 bases in between.

This chain links TRBV10-3 with TRBJ1-1; no clear D gene. CDR3 length: 14 residues. V was trimmed by 0 bases and J by 4 bases, leaving 9 bases between them. Germline V gene data show CDR1 as ENHRY and CDR2 as SYGVKD. The CDR3 DNA is TGTGCCATCAGTGAGTCCACCCCAAGCACTGAAGCTTTCTTT. As protein: CAISESTPSTEAFF.

The V call is TRBV5-5, the J call TRBJ2-7, with D perhaps being TRBD1 or TRBD2 (5 bases each). V dropped 5 bases and J dropped 4 bases, with 19 bases sitting between them. This CDR3 region has 15 residues. Germline CDR1 SGHKS, CDR2 YYEKEE (reference sequence). The CDR3 reads CASREQGDEGYEQYF. CDR3 nucleotide sequence: TGTGCCAGCAGGGAGCAAGGGGACGAGGGGTACGAGCAGTACTTC.

V usage is TRBV5-1 and J usage is TRBJ2-6; D remains ambiguous. Germline-derived CDR1 and CDR2 are SGHRS and YFSETQ. Trimming removed 2 bases from V and 0 bases from J, with 3 bases in between. This CDR3 comprises 14 residues. The CDR3 region is CASSFDSGANVLTF. The CDR3 nucleotides are TGCGCCAGCAGCTTTGACTCTGGGGCCAACGTCCTGACTTTC.

Here the CDR3 reads CASRIKNTEAFF. The CDR3 DNA is TGCGCCAGCAGGATAAAGAACACTGAAGCTTTCTTT. The rearrangement links TRBV5-1 to TRBJ1-1; unclear D gene. Germline CDR1 and CDR2: SGHRS and YFSETQ. Trimming left V 5 bases short and J 1 base short, with 6 bases between. The CDR3 sequence is 12 residues long.

In its sample, this clone is medium-sized. The chain couples TRBV13 to TRBJ2-5, with D maybe TRBD2 (6 bases). The ends were cut back, 1 base at V and 0 bases at J, with 12 bases in the middle. This CDR3 contains 16 residues. The germline V gene encodes CDR1 PRHDT and CDR2 FYEKMQ (reference sequence). CDR3 residues: CASSLVGSGYQETQYF. In DNA form, the CDR3 reads TGTGCCAGCAGCTTAGTAGGTAGCGGCTACCAAGAGACCCAGTACTTC.

The chain couples TRBV10-3 to TRBJ2-3; TRBD1 matches 10 bases. The trim removed 0 bases at V and 4 bases at J, leaving 4 bases unmatched. Germline V gene sequence: CDR1 ENHRY, CDR2 SYGVKD. The CDR3 length is 16 residues. The chain's CDR3 is CAISESGDRGPDTQYF. The DNA of the CDR3 is TGTGCCATCAGTGAGTCCGGGGACAGGGGACCAGATACGCAGTATTTT.

The rearrangement links TRBV11-3 to TRBJ2-1, with D unclear. This CDR3 comprises 13 residues. The V end lost 2 bases, the J end lost 3 bases, and 5 bases lay between the germline ends. Germline CDR1 reads SGHNT; CDR2 reads YENEEA. The CDR3 is CASSLKGYNEQFF. For the CDR3, the DNA is TGTGCCAGCAGCTTAAAGGGCTACAATGAGCAGTTCTTC.